These T cell receptor beta chains were read from a single sample in a study of shared clonotypes between healthy human individuals. Only in-frame clones appear in the TCRdb table, and some are missing; sequencing was by immunoSEQ multiplex PCR. The sample consists of hundreds of thousands of clones, approximately 79% of them appearing once. Input material: memory CD4+ T cells sorted from blood. Source of these receptors: a woman between 25 and 40 years old in good health. Each CDR3 is given with its conserved first and last residue. The D gene is left open where the match is weak. Only part of the rows carry a size: once, few, many, or a class if the clone is expanded.

v_gene	d_gene	j_gene	abundance	CDR3nt	CDR3aa
TRBV5-4	-	TRBJ2-3	many	TGTGCCAGCAGCTTGGTGTTGGGAGTAGAAGATACGCAGTATTTT	CASSLVLGVEDTQYF
TRBV19	-	TRBJ1-1	-	TGTGCCAGTAAGGGATACCTTGAAGCTTTCTTT	CASKGYLEAFF
TRBV7-2	-	TRBJ2-7	-	TGTGCCAGCAGCTTTGTTCCTCTCGAGCAGTACTTC	CASSFVPLEQYF
TRBV28	-	TRBJ2-3	few	TGTGCCAGCACCGGGAGCCTTGGGGATACGCAGTATTTT	CASTGSLGDTQYF
TRBV2	-	TRBJ1-2	-	TGTGCCAGCAGCGACAAGCCTTCAGGGGCTGGCTACACCTTC	CASSDKPSGAGYTF
TRBV23-1	TRBD1	TRBJ2-7	-	TGCGCCAGCAGTCAATCCACAGGGGGCTACGAGCAGTACTTC	CASSQSTGGYEQYF
TRBV28	TRBD2	TRBJ2-1	-	TGTGCCAGCAGACCCGGACTAGCGGGAGCGTACAATGAGCAGTTCTTC	CASRPGLAGAYNEQFF
TRBV5-6	-	TRBJ2-5	-	TGTGCCAGCAGCTTCCGCTGGGGAGAGACCCAGTACTTC	CASSFRWGETQYF
TRBV5-4	-	TRBJ2-3	-	TGTGCCAGCACCTATACGGGCACAGATACGCAGTATTTT	CASTYTGTDTQYF
TRBV7-8	-	TRBJ1-2	few	TGTGCCAGCAGCTTGTGGGGCCAGGGGTCGGTTTATGGCTACACCTTC	CASSLWGQGSVYGYTF
TRBV28	TRBD2	TRBJ2-5	once	TGTGCCAGCAGCCTTCCCGTTGGAGGGACTAAAGAGACCCAGTACTTC	CASSLPVGGTKETQYF
TRBV5-1	-	TRBJ2-1	-	TGCGCCAGCAGCTTTAGCGACGGGTACAATGAGCAGTTCTTC	CASSFSDGYNEQFF
TRBV6-1	-	TRBJ1-1	few	TGTGCCAGCAGTAAGGTGCGGAACACTGAAGCTTTCTTT	CASSKVRNTEAFF
TRBV7-8	TRBD1	TRBJ2-3	-	TGTGCCAGCAGCCCCACACGACAGGGTAGCACAGATACGCAGTATTTT	CASSPTRQGSTDTQYF
TRBV2	-	TRBJ2-7	once	TGTGCCAGCAGTGAAGCGGAACTAGCCGAGCAGTACTTC	CASSEAELAEQYF
TRBV13	TRBD2	TRBJ2-6	-	TGTGCCAGCAGCTTAGTGGGAGGGCCCTCTGGGGCCAACGTCCTGACTTTC	CASSLVGGPSGANVLTF
TRBV5-4	-	TRBJ1-1	few	TGTGCCAGCAGCCCAGCCCAGGGCGGAACTGAAGCTTTCTTT	CASSPAQGGTEAFF
TRBV7-3	-	TRBJ1-4	few	TGTGCCAGCAGCCTGGACGTCCTAAACCCTTCCAATGAAAAACTGTTTTTT	CASSLDVLNPSNEKLFF
TRBV7-9	-	TRBJ2-5	once	TGTGCCAGCAGCTTAGACAGAGCACAAGAGACCCAGTACTTC	CASSLDRAQETQYF
TRBV7-2	-	TRBJ2-6	few	TGTGCCAGCAGACTAGCACTCTCTGGGGCCAACGTCCTGACTTTC	CASRLALSGANVLTF
TRBV6-1	-	TRBJ2-7	-	TGTGCCAGCAGTGATTTAGGGAGGTTGTCCTACGAGCAGTACTTC	CASSDLGRLSYEQYF
TRBV7-7	-	TRBJ1-1	-	TGTGCCAGCAGTGTAAACACTGAAGCTTTCTTT	CASSVNTEAFF
TRBV28	-	TRBJ1-5	-	TGTGCCAGCAGTTTAACAGGGATTCAGCCCCAGCATTTT	CASSLTGIQPQHF
TRBV6-5	-	TRBJ1-2	few	TGTGCCAGCAGGACCCCGGGAGCGCGAGCGTATGGCTACACCTTC	CASRTPGARAYGYTF